This T cell receptor (beta chain) was identified in a study of shared clonotypes between healthy human individuals. As for the study in general: Per-donor plates numbered three CD4 naive, three CD4 memory, two CD8 naive and one CD8 memory.

In the authors' methods: Junction-only sequences without quality scores were provided by ImmunoSEQ, so filtering was different. Repertoires were generated with immunoSEQ multiplex PCR, while TCRdb's copy carries only in-frame clones and drops some. V, J and clone size derive from that table, while D and trimming were established from the DNA sequence. Seen here are about 800,000 clones, roughly 96% observed once, and the top ten hold under 0.25%. Naive CD8 cells, CD45RO-negative and positively selected for CCR7, excluded terminally differentiated effector memory CD45RA+ cells. A note on this clone: Its antigen is currently unknown.

The CDR3 totals 16 residues. Trimming stripped 5 bases from V and 6 bases from J, with 22 bases between. Germline loops: CDR1 SEHNR, CDR2 FQNEAQ (reference sequence). General study results and limits: Clonotypes that were shared across four donors made up roughly 5% of naive CD4 clonotypes. Memory subsets had estimated richness that was generally smaller than that of naive subsets.

The V gene is TRBV7-9, the J gene TRBJ1-2; D ambiguous. The sequence was collected from a man aged 25 to 40 in good health. Sequenced input: naive CD8+ T cells sorted from blood. CDR3 nucleotide sequence: TGTGCCAGCAGCATTCTCGGGGAGCCGGCCCATAATGGCTACACCTTC. It is translated as CASSILGEPAHNGYTF.